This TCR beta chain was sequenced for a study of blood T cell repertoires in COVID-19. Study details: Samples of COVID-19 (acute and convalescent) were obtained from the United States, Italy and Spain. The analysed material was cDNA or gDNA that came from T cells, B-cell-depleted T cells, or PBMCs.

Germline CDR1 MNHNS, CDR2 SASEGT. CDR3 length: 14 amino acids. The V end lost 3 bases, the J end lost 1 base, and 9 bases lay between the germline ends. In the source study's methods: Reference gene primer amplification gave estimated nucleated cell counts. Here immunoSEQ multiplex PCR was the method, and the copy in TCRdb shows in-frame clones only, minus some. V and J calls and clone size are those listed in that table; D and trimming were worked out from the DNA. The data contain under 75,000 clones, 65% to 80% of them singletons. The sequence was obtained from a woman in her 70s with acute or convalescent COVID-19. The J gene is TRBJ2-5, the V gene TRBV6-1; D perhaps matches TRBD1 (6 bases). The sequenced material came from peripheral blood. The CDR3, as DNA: TGTGCCAGCAGTGACCGAGGGGGCCAAGAGACCCAGTACTTC. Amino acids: CASSDRGGQETQYF.